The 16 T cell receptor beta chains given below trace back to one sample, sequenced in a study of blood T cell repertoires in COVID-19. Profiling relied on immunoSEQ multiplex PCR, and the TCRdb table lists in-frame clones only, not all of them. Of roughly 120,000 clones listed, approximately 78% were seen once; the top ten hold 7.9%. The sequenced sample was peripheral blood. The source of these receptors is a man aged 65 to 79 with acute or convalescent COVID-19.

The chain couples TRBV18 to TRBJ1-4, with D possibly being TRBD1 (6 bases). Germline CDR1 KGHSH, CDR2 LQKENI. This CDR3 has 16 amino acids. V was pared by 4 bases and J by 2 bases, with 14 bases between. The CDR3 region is CASSLQGSSTNEKLFF. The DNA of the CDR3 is TGTGCCAGCTCACTACAGGGTTCTTCGACTAATGAAAAACTGTTTTTT.

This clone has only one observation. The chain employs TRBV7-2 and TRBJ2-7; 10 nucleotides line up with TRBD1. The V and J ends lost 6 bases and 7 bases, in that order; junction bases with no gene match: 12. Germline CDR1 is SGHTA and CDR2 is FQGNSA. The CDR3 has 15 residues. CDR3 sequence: CASRHGGQGTREQYF. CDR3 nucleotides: TGTGCCAGCAGACATGGGGGACAGGGGACTCGGGAGCAGTACTTC.

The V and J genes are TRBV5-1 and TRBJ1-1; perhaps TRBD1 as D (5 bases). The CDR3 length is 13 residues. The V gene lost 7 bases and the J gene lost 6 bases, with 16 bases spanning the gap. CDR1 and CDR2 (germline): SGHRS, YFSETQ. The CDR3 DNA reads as TGCGCCAGCCGATGGGGCGGAGGGTCTGAAGCTTTCTTT. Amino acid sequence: CASRWGGGSEAFF.

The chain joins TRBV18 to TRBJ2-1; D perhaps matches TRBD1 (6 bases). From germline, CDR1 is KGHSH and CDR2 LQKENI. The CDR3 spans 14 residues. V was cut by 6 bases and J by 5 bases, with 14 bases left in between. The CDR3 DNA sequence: TGTGCCAGCTCGGGAAATAGGGGGAACAATGAGCAGTTCTTC. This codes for CASSGNRGNNEQFF.

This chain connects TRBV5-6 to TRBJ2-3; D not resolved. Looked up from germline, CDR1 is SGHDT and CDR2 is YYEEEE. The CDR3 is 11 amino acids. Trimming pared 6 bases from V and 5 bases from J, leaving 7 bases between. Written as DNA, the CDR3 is TGTGCCAGCAACAAACAAGATACGCAGTATTTT. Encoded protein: CASNKQDTQYF.

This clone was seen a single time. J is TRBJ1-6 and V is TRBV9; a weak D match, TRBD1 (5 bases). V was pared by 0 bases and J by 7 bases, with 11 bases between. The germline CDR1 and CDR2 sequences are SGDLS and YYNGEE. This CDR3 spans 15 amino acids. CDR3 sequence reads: CASSVGGVVNSPLHF. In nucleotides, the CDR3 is TGTGCCAGCAGCGTAGGGGGGGTTGTGAATTCACCCCTCCACTTT.

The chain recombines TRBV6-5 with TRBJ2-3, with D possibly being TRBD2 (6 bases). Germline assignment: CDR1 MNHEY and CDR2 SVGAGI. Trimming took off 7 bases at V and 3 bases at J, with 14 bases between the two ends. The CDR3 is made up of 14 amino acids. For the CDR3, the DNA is TGTGCCAGCATTGTCGGGGGAGAAACAGATACGCAGTATTTT. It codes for CASIVGGETDTQYF.

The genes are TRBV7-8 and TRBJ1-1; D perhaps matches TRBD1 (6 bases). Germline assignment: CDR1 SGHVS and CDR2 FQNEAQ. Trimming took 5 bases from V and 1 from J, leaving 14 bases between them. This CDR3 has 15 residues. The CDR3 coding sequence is TGTGCCAGCAGCCCCCAGGGGCGAAGGAACACTGAAGCTTTCTTT. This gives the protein CASSPQGRRNTEAFF.

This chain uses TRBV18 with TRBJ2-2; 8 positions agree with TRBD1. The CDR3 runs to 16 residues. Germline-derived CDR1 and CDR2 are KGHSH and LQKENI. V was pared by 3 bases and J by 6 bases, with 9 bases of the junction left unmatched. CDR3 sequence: CASSPRATGEAGELFF. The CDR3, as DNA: TGTGCCAGCTCACCGCGGGCGACAGGGGAGGCCGGGGAGCTGTTTTTT. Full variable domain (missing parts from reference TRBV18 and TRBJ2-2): NAGVMQNPRHLVRRRGQEARLRCSPMKGHSHVYWYRQLPEEGLKFMVYLQKENIIDESGMPKERFSAEFPKEGPSILRIQQVVRGDSAAYFCASSPRATGEAGELFFGEGSRLTVL.

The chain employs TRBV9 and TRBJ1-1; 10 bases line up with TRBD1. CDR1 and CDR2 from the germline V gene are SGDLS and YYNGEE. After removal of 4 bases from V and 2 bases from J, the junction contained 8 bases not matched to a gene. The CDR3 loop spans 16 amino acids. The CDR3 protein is CASSPRDRGGNTEAFF. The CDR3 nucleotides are TGTGCCAGCAGCCCTCGGGACAGGGGTGGAAACACTGAAGCTTTCTTT.

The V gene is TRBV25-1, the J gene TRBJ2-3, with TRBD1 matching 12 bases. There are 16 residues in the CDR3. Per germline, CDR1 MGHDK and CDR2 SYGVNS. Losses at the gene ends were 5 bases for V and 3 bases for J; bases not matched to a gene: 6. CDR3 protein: CASSKGDRGPTDTQYF. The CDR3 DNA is TGTGCCAGCAGTAAAGGGGACAGGGGGCCTACAGATACGCAGTATTTT.

This CDR3 is CASSATQGASPGELFF. The CDR3 DNA sequence: TGTGCCAGCAGCGCGACACAGGGGGCGAGCCCCGGGGAGCTGTTTTTT. The V gene is TRBV9, the J gene TRBJ2-2; 9 bases match TRBD1. Germline V lookup: CDR1 SGDLS, CDR2 YYNGEE. The length of the CDR3 is 16 residues. J gave up 6 bases and V 3 bases, and 9 bases lay outside the gene matches.

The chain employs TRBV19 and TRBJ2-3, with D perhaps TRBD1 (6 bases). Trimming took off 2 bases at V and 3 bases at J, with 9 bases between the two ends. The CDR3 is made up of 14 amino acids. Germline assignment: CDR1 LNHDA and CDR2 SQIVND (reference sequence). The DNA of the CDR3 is TGTGCCAGTAGTATAACGCAGGGGACAGATACGCAGTATTTT. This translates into CASSITQGTDTQYF. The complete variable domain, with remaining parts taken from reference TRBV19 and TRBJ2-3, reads DGGITQSPKYLFRKEGQNVTLSCEQNLNHDAMYWYRQDPGQGLRLIYYSQIVNDFQKGDIAEGYSVSREKKESFPLTVTSAQKNPTAFYLCASSITQGTDTQYFGPGTRLTVL.

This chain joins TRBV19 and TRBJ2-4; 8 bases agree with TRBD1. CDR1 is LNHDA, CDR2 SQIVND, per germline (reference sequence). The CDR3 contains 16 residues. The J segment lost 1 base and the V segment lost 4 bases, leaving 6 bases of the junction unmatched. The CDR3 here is CASSTGQGRAKNIQYF. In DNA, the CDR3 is TGTGCCAGTAGTACCGGACAGGGTAGGGCCAAAAACATTCAGTACTTC. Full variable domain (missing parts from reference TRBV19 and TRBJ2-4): DGGITQSPKYLFRKEGQNVTLSCEQNLNHDAMYWYRQDPGQGLRLIYYSQIVNDFQKGDIAEGYSVSREKKESFPLTVTSAQKNPTAFYLCASSTGQGRAKNIQYFGAGTRLSVL.

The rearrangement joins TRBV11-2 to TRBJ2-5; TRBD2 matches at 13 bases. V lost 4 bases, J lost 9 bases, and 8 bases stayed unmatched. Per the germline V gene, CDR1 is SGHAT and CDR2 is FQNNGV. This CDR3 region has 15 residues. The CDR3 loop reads CASSSGTSGNMAQYF. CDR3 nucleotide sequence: TGTGCCAGCAGCTCAGGGACTAGCGGGAATATGGCCCAGTACTTC.

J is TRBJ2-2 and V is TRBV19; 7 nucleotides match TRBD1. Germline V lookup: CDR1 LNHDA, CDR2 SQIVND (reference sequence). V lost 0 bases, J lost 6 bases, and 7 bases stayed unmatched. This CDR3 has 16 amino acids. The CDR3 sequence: CASSIEGQIGAGELFF. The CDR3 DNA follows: TGTGCCAGTAGTATAGAGGGACAGATCGGAGCCGGGGAGCTGTTTTTT.